This T cell receptor beta chain derives from a study of blood T cell repertoires in COVID-19. Participants' own reports of clinical history determined their cohort assignment. Here immunoSEQ multiplex PCR was the method, and the copy in TCRdb shows in-frame clones only, minus some. This sample carries about 320,000 clones, roughly 89% of them seen once, and the ten largest clones take roughly 5.2%. Germline loops: CDR1 MDHEN, CDR2 SYDVKM. This CDR3 comprises 13 residues. V lost 5 bases, J lost 10 bases, and 17 bases lay in between. The source of this sequence is a man aged 55 to 70 who had recovered from COVID-19. Material for sequencing was PBMCs or T cells enriched from blood (not recorded which). The V call is TRBV28, the J call TRBJ1-1, with D unclear. The CDR3 is CASSLPRTGGAFF. CDR3 DNA: TGTGCCAGCAGTCTCCCCCGGACCGGAGGAGCTTTCTTT.